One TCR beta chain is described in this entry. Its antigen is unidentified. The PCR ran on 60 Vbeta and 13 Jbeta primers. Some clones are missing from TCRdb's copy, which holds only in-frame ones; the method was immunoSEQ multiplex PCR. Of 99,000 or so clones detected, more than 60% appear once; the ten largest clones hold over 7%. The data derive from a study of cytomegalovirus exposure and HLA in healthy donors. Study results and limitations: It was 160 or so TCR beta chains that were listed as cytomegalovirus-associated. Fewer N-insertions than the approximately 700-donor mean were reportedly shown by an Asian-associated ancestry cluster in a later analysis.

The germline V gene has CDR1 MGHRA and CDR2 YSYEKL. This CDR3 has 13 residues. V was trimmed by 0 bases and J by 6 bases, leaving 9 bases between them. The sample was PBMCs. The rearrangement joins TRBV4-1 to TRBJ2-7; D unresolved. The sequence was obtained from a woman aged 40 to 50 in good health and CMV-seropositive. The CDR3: CASSQDLISEQYF. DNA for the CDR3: TGCGCCAGCAGCCAAGATCTTATCTCCGAGCAGTACTTC.